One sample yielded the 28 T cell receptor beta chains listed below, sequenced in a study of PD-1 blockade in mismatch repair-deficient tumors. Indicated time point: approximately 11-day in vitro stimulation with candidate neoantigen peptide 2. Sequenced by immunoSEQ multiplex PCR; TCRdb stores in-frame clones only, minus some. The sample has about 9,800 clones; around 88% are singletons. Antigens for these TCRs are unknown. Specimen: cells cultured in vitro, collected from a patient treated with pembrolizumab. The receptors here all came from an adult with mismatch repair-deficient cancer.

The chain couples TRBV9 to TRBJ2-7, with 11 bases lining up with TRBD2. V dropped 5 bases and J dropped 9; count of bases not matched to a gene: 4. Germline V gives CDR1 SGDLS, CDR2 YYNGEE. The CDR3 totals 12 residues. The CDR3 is CASRLAGVVQYF. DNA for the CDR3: TGTGCCAGCAGACTAGCGGGAGTAGTGCAGTACTTC.

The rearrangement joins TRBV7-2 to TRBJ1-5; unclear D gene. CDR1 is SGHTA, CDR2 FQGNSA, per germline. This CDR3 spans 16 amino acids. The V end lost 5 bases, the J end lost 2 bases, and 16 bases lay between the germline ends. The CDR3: CASSLNRRVGNQPQHF. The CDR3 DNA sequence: TGTGCCAGCAGCCTAAACCGGAGGGTAGGCAATCAGCCCCAGCATTTT.

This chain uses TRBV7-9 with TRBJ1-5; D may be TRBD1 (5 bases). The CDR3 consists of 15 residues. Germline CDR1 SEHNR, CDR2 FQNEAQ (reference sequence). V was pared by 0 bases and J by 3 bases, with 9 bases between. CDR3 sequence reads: CASSLAGDLNQPQHF. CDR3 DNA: TGTGCCAGCAGCTTAGCGGGGGACCTCAATCAGCCCCAGCATTTT.

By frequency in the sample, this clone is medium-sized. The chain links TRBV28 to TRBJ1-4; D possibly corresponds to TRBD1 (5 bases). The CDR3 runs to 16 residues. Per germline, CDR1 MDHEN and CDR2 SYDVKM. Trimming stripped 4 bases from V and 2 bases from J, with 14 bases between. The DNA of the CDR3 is TGTGCCAGCAGTTCCCCCCCGGGGGACACTAATGAAAAACTGTTTTTT. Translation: CASSSPPGDTNEKLFF.

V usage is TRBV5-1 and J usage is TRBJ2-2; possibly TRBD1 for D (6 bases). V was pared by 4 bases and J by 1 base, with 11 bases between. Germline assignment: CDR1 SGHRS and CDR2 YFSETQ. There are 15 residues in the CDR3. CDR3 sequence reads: CASSPWGQNTGELFF. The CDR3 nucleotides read TGCGCCAGCAGCCCATGGGGACAGAACACCGGGGAGCTGTTTTTT.

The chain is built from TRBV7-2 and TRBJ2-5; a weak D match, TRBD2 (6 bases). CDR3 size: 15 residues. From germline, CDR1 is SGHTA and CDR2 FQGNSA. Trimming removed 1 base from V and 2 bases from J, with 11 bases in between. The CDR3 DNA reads TGTGCCAGCAGCTTAGGGCTAGCGCTACAAGAGACCCAGTACTTC. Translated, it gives CASSLGLALQETQYF.

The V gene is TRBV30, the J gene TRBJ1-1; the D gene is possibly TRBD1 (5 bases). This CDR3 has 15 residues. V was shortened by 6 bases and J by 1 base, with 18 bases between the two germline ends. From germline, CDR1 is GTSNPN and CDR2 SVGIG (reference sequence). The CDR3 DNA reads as TGTGCCTGTTTAGGGTTGGGACGGCAGAACACTGAAGCTTTCTTT. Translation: CACLGLGRQNTEAFF.

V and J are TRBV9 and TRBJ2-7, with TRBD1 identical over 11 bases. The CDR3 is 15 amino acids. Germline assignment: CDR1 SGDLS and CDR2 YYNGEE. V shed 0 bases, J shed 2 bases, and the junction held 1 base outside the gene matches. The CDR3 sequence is CASSVGGQGAYEQYF. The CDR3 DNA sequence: TGTGCCAGCAGCGTAGGGGGACAGGGGGCCTACGAGCAGTACTTC.

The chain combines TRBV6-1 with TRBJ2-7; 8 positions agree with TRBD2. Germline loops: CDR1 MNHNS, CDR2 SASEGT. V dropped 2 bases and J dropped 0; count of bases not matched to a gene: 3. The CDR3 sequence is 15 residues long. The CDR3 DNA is TGTGCCAGCAGTGAACCAGCGGGAGTCTCCTACGAGCAGTACTTC. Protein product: CASSEPAGVSYEQYF.

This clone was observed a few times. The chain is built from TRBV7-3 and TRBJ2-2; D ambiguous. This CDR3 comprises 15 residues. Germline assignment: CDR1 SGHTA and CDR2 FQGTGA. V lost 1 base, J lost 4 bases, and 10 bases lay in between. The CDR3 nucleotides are TGTGCCAGCAGCTTAATGGGCCAGGTCACCGGGGAGCTGTTTTTT. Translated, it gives CASSLMGQVTGELFF. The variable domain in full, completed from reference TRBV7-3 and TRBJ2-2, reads GAGVSQTPSNKVTEKGKYVELRCDPISGHTALYWYRQSLGQGPEFLIYFQGTGAADDSGLPNDRFFAVRPEGSVSTLKIQRTERGDSAVYLCASSLMGQVTGELFFGEGSRLTVL.

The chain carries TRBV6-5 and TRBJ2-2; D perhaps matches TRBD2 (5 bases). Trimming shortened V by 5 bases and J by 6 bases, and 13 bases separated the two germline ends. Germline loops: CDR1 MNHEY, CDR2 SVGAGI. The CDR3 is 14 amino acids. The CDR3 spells CASSDTTGAGELFF. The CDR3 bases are TGTGCCAGCAGTGATACGACCGGGGCCGGGGAGCTGTTTTTT.

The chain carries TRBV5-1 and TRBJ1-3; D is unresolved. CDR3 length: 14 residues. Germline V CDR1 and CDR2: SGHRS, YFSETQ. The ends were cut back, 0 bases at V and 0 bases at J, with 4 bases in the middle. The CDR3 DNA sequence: TGCGCCAGCAGCTTGGAAGTCTCTGGAAACACCATATATTTT. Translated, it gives CASSLEVSGNTIYF.

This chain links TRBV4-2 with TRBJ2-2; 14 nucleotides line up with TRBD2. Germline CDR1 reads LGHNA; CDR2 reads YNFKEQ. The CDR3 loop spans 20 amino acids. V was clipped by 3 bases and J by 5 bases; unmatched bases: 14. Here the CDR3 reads CASSQAYPGLAGAWTGELFF. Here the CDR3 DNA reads TGTGCCAGCAGCCAGGCTTATCCGGGACTAGCGGGAGCATGGACCGGGGAGCTGTTTTTT.

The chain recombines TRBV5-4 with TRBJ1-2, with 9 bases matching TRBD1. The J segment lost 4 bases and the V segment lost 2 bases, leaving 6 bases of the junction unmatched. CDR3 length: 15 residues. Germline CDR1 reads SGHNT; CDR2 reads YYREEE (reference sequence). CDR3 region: CASSLQGAPFYGYTF. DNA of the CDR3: TGTGCCAGCAGCTTACAGGGGGCGCCGTTCTATGGCTACACCTTC.

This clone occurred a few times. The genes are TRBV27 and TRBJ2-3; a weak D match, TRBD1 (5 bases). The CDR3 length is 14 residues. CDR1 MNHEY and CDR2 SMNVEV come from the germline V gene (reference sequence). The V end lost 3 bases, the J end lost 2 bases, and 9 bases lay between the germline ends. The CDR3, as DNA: TGTGCCAGCAGTTTCCCCGGACACACAGATACGCAGTATTTT. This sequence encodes CASSFPGHTDTQYF.

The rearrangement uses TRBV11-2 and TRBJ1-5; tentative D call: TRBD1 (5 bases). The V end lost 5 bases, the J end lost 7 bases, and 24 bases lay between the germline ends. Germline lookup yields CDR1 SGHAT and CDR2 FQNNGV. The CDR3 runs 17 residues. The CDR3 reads CASSRGPRGDSRQPQHF. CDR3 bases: TGTGCCAGCAGCAGGGGCCCTCGGGGGGATTCGCGGCAGCCCCAGCATTTT.

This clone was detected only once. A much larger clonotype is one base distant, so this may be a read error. This CDR3 reads CASSFGNEQFF. The CDR3, as DNA: TGTGCCAGCAGCTTTGGCAATGAGCAGTTCTTC. The chain links TRBV7-9 to TRBJ2-1, with unresolved D. The CDR3 covers 11 residues. Germline CDR1 and CDR2: SEHNR and FQNEAQ (reference sequence). The V gene lost 3 bases and the J gene lost 6 bases, with 3 bases spanning the gap.

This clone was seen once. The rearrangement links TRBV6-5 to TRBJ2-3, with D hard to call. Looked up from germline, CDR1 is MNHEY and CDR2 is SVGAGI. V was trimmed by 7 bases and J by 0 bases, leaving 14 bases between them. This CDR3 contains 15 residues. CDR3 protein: CASKKSFTSTDTQYF. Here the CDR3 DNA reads TGTGCCAGCAAAAAAAGCTTTACTAGCACAGATACGCAGTATTTT.

The CDR3 sequence: CASSLAGPSTDTQYF. In DNA form, the CDR3 reads TGCGCCAGCAGCTTGGCCGGTCCTAGCACAGATACGCAGTATTTT. J is TRBJ2-3 and V is TRBV5-1; D ambiguous. Per germline, CDR1 SGHRS and CDR2 YFSETQ. The V and J ends lost 0 bases and 0 bases respectively, with 8 bases between them. This CDR3 has 15 residues.

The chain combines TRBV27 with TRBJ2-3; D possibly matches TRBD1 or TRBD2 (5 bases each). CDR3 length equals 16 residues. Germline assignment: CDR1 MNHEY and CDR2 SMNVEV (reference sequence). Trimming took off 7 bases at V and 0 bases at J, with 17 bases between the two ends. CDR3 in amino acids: CASTHYRDLSTDTQYF. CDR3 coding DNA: TGTGCCAGCACCCACTACCGGGACCTAAGCACAGATACGCAGTATTTT.

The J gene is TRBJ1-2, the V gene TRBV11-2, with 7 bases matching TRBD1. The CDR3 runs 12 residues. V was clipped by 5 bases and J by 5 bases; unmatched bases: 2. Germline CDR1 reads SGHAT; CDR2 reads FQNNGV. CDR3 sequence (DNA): TGTGCCAGCAGCCCGACAGGGTATGGCTACACCTTC. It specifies CASSPTGYGYTF.

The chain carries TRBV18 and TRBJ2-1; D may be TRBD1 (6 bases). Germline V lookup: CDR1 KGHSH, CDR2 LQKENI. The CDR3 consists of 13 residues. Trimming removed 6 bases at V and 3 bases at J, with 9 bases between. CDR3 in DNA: TGTGCCAGCTCCCCGGACAGCTACAATGAGCAGTTCTTC. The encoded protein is CASSPDSYNEQFF.

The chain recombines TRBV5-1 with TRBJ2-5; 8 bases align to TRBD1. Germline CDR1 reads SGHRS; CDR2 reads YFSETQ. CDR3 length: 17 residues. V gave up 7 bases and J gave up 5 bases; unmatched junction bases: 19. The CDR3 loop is CASAPSGGTGGSETQYF. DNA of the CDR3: TGCGCCAGCGCCCCTTCAGGCGGGACAGGAGGTAGCGAGACCCAGTACTTC.

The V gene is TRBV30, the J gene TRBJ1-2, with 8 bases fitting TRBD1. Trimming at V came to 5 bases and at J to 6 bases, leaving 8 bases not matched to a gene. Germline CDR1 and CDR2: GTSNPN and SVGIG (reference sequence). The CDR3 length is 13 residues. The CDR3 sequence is CAWARTGPDGYTF. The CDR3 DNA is TGTGCCTGGGCCCGGACAGGGCCAGATGGCTACACCTTC.

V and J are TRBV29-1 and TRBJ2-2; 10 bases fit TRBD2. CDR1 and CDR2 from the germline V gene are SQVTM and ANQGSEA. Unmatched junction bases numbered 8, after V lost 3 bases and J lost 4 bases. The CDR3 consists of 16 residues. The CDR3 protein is CSVEGSGRFGTGELFF. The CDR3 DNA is TGCAGCGTTGAGGGTAGCGGGAGGTTTGGCACCGGGGAGCTGTTTTTT.

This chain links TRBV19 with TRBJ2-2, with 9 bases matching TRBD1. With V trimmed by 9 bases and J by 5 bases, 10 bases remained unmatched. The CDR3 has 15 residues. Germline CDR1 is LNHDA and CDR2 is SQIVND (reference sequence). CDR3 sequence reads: CASQQDRGLTGELFF. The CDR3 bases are TGTGCCAGCCAGCAGGACAGGGGACTTACCGGGGAGCTGTTTTTT.

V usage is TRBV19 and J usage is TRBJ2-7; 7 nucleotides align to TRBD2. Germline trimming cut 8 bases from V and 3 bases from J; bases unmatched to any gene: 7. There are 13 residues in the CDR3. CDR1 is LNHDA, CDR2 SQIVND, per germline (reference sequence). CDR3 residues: CASGTGLLYEQYF. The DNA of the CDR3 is TGTGCCAGTGGTACGGGACTACTCTACGAGCAGTACTTC.

The CDR3 is CASSFSTSGTYYEQYF. In DNA, the CDR3 is TGTGCCAGCAGCTTTTCGACTAGCGGGACCTACTACGAGCAGTACTTC. This chain joins TRBV7-6 and TRBJ2-7, with 11 nucleotides matching TRBD2. Germline values: CDR1 SGHVS, CDR2 FNYEAQ. The V and J ends lost 3 bases and 3 bases, in that order; junction bases with no gene match: 7. The CDR3 sequence is 16 residues long.